This T cell receptor (beta chain) was identified during a study of T-cell memory formation after mild COVID-19. Regarding this clonotype: What it binds is not known. A much larger clonotype is one base distant, so this may be a read error.

Employing constant-segment primers, 5'RACE generated TCR alpha and TCR beta cDNA libraries bearing sample barcodes and UMIs. TCRdb re-called the 5' RACE reads with MiXCR, one entry per CDR3 protein. The sample lists 250,000 to 350,000 distinct CDR3 sequences, roughly 15% occurring once. The germline CDR1 and CDR2 sequences are SGHRS and YFSETQ. Between the trimmed V and J ends, which lost 0 bases and 5 bases, there was a span of 5 bases. The length of the CDR3 is 12 residues. Study-level results: CD4/CD8 balance held among clones contracting day 15 to 85, and later expanders leaned CD4+.

V is TRBV5-1 and J is TRBJ2-5; no clear D. The material sequenced was PBMCs or a T cell subset sorted from them (not recorded which). This TCR was sampled from a man aged 18 to 30 who had mild COVID-19 (a few samples of this study predate the infection). Cell type and time point are not known. CDR3 nucleotide sequence: TGCGCCAGCAGCTTGGCCACGGAGACCCAGTACTTC. It yields the protein CASSLATETQYF.